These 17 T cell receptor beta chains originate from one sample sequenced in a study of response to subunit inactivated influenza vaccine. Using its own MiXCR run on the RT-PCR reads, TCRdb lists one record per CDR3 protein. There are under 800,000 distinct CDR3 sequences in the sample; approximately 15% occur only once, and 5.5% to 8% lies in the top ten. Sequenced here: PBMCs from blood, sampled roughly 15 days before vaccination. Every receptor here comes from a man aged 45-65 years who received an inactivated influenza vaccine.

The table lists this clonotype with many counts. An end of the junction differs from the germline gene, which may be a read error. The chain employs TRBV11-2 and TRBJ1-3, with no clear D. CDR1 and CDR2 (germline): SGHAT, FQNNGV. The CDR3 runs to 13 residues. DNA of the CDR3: TGTGCCAGCAGTTTAGGGCCTGGAAACACCATATATTTT. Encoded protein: CASSLGPGNTIYF.

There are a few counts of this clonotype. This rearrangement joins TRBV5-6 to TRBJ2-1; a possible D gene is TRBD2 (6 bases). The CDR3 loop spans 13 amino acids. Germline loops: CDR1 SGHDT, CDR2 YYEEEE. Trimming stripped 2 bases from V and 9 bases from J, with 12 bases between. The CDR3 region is CASSFGGSGEQFF. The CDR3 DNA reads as TGTGCCAGCAGCTTTGGAGGGTCGGGTGAGCAGTTCTTC.

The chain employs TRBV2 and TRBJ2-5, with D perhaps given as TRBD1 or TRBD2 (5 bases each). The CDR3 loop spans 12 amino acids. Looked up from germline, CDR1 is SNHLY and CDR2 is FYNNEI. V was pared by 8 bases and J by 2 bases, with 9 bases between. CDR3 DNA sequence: TGTGCCAGCCGGGACGGACAAGAGACCCAGTACTTC. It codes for CASRDGQETQYF.

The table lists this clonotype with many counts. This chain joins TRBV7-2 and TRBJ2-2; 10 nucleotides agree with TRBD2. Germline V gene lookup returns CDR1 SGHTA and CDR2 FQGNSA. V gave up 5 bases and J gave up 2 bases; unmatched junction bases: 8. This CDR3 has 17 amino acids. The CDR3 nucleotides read TGTGCCAGCAGCATATTAGGACTAGCGGTAAACACCGGGGAGCTGTTTTTT. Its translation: CASSILGLAVNTGELFF.

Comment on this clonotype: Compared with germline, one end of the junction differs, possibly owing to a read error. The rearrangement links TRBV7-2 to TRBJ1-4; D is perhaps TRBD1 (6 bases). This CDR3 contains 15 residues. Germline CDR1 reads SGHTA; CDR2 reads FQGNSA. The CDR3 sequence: CASTLGGGAHEKLFF. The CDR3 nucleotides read TGTGCCAGCACCTTAGGGGGTGGGGCGCATGAAAAACTGTTTTTT.

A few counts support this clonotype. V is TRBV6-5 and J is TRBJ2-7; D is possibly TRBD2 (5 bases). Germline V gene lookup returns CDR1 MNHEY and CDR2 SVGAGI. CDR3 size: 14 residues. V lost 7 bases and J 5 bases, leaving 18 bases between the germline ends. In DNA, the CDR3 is TGTGCCAGCATTTCGACCGGGATTAAGAACGAGCAGTACTTC. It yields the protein CASISTGIKNEQYF.

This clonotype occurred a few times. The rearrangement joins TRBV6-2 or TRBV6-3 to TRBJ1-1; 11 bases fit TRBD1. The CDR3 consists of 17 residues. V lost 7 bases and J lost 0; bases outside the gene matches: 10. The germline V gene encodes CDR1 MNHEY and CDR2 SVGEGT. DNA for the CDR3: TGTGCCAGCAAAACGGACAGGGGGCCCTTCATGAACACTGAAGCTTTCTTT. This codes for CASKTDRGPFMNTEAFF.

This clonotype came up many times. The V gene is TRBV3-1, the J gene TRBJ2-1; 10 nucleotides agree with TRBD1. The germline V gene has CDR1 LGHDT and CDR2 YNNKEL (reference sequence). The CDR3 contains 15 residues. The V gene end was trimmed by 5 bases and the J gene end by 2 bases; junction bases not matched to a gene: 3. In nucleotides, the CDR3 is TGTGCCAGCAGCAAGACAGGGGGCGCCTACAATGAGCAGTTCTTC. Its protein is CASSKTGGAYNEQFF.

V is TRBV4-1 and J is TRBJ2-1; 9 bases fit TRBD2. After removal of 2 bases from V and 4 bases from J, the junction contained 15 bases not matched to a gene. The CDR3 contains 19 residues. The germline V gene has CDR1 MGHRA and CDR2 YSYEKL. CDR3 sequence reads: CASSQRLSGGRAPYNEQFF. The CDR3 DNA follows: TGCGCCAGCAGCCAACGACTTAGCGGGGGAAGGGCTCCGTACAATGAGCAGTTCTTC.

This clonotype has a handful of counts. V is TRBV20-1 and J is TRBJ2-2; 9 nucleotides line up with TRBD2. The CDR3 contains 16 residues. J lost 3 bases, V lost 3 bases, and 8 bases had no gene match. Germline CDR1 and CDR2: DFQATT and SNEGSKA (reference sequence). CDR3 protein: CSARTASGADTGELFF. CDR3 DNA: TGCAGTGCTAGGACGGCTAGCGGGGCCGACACCGGGGAGCTGTTTTTT.

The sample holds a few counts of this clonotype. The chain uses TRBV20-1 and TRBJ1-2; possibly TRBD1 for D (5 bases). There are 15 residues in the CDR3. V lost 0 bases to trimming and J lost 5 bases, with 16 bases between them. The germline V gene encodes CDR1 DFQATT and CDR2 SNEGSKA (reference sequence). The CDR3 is CSARDKWGRLYGYTF. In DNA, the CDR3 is TGCAGTGCTAGAGATAAATGGGGGAGGCTATATGGCTACACCTTC.

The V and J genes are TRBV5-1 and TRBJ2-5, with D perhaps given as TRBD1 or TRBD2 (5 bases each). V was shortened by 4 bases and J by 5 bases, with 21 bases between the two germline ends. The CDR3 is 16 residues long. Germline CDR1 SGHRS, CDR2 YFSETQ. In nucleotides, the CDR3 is TGCGCCAGCAGCCCCCGCGGGCAGGGTTCATCCGAGACCCAGTACTTC. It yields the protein CASSPRGQGSSETQYF.

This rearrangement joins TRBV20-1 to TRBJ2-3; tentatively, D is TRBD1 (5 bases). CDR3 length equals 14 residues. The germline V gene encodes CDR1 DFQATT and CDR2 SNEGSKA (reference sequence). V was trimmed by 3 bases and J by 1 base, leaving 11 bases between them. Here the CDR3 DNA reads TGCAGTGCTAGTGGGGCGGCCCGCACAGATACGCAGTATTTT. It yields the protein CSASGAARTDTQYF.

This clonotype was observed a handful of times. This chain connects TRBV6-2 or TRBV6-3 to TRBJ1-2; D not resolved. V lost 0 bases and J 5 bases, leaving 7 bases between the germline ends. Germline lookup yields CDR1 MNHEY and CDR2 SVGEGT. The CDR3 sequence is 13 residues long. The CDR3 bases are TGTGCCAGCAGTTACTCACCATTATATGGCTACACCTTC. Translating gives CASSYSPLYGYTF.

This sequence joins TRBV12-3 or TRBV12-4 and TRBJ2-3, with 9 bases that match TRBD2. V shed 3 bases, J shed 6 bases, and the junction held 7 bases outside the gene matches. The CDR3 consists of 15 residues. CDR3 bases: TGTGCCAGCAGTTTTGCGGGGGGGGTCGGTGATACGCAGTATTTT. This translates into CASSFAGGVGDTQYF.

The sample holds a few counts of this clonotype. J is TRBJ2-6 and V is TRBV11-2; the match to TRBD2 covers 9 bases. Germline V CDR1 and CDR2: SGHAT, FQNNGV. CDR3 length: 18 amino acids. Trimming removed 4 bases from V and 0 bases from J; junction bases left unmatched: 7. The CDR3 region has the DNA TGTGCCAGCAGCTCGGGGAGCGGGGGGTTCTCTGGGGCCAACGTCCTGACTTTC. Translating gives CASSSGSGGFSGANVLTF.

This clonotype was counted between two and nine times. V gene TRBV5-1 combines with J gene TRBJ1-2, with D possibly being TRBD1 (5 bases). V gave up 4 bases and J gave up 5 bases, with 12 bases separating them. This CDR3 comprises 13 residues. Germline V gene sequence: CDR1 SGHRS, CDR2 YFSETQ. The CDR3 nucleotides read TGCGCCAGCAGCCCAAGGGGATGGTATGGCTACACCTTC. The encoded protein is CASSPRGWYGYTF.